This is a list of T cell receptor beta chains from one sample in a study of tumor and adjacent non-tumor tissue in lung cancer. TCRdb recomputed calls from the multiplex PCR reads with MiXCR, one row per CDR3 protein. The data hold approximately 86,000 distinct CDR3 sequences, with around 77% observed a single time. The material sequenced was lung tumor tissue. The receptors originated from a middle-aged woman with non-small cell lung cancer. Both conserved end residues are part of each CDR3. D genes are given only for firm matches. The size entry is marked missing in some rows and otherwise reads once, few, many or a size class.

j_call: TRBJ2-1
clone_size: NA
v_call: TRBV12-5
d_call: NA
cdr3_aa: CAGGLSGYGNNERFF
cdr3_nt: TGTGCTGGTGGTTTGTCAGGGTATGGGAACAATGAGCGGTTCTTC

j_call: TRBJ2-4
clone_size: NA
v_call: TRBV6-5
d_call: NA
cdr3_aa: CASSYSQTCDKNIQRF
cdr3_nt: TGTGCCAGCAGTTACTCCCAGACTTGCGACAAAAACATTCAGCGCTTC

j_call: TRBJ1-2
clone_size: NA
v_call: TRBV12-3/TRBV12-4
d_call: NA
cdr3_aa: CASSLLVASGGYTF
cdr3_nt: TGTGCTAGCAGTTTACTGGTCGCGAGCGGTGGCTACACCTTC

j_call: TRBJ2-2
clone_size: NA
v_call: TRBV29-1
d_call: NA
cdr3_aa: CSRVEPNTGELFF
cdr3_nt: TGCAGCCGGGTGGAACCGAACACAGGGGAGCTGTTTTTT

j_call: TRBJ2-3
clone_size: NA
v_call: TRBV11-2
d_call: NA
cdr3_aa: CVCSLASSASTDTQYF
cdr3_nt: TGTGTCTGCAGCTTAGCGTCTAGCGCTAGCACAGATACGCAGTACTTT

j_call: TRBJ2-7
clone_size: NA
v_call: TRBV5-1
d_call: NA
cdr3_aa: CASGPLGITPGEQYF
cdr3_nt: TGCGCCAGCGGCCCCCTAGGTATCACTCCGGGTGAGCAGTACTTC

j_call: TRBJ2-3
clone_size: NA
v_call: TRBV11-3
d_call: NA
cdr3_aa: CASCDGGRNTQCF
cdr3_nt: TGTGCTAGCTGTGATGGGGGCCGGAATACGCAGTGTTTT

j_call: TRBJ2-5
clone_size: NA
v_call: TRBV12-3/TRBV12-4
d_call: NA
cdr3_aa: CASGLEGVQEIQYF
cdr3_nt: TGTGCCAGTGGTTTAGAAGGAGTTCAAGAGATCCAGTACTTC

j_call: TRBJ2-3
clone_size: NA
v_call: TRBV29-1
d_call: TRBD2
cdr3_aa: CSAIGRDNIDAQYF
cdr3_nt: TGCAGCGCCATAGGGAGGGATAACATAGATGCGCAGTATTTT

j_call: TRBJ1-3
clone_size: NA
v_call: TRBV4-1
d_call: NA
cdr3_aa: CVSSQATLSGYTIYF
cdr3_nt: TGCGTCAGCAGCCAAGCCACACTCTCTGGATACACCATATATTTT

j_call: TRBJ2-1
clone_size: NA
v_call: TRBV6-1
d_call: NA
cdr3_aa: CASTCGTSYNGQFF
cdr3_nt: TGTGCCAGCACGTGTGGTACCTCCTACAATGGGCAGTTCTTC

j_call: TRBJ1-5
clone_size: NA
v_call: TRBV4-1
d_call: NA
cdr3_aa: CASNVQGDQPQDF
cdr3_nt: TGCGCCAGCAATGTACAGGGTGATCAGCCCCAGGATTTT

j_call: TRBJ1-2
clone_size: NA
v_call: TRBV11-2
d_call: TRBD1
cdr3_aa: CTSSLGQADYTF
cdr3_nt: TGTACCAGCAGCTTAGGACAGGCCGACTACACCTTC

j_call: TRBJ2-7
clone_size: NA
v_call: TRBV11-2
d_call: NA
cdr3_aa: CASGGSSCEQYF
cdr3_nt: TGTGCCAGCGGTGGGAGTTCCTGCGAGCAGTACTTC

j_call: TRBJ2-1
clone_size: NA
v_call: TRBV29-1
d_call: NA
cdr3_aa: CSHAGIRYNEQSF
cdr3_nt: TGCAGCCATGCCGGGATTAGGTATAATGAGCAGTCCTTC

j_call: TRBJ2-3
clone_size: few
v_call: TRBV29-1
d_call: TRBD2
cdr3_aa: CSAAGLAGVPDTQYF
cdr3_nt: TGCAGCGCTGCAGGACTAGCGGGAGTGCCAGATACGCAGTATTTT

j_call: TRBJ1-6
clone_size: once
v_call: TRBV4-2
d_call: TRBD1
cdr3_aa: CTSSPSRTGRNSPLHF
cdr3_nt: TGTACCAGCAGTCCCAGTCGGACAGGGAGAAATTCACCCCTCCACTTT

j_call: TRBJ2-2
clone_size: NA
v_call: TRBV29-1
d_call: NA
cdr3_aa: CSVGQSNTEELFF
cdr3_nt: TGCAGCGTCGGACAGTCGAACACCGAGGAGCTATTTTTT

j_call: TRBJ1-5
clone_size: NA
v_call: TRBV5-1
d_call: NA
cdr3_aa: CASSWTVGNQPQHF
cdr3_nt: TGCGCCAGCAGCTGGACAGTGGGCAATCAGCCCCAGCATTTT

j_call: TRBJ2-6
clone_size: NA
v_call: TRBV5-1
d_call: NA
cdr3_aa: CASGPGTLAGANVLTF
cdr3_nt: TGCGCCAGCGGCCCCGGGACACTAGCGGGGGCCAACGTCCTGACTTTC

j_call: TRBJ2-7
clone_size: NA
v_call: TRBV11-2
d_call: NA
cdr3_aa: CISSLDPQRSYEQYF
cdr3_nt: TGTATCAGCAGCTTAGATCCACAGAGGTCCTACGAGCAGTACTTC

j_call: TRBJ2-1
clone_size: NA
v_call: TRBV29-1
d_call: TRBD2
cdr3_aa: CSVGTSGTYNDQSF
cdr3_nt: TGCAGCGTTGGGACTAGCGGGACCTACAATGACCAGTCCTTC

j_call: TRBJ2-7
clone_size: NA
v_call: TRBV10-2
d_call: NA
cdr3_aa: CSRCGDTNYERYF
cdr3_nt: TGCTCCAGGTGTGGAGACACTAACTACGAGCGGTACTTC

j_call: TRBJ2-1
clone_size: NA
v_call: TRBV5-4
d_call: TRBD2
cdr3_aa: CASSITSGDNGQFF
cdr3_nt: TGTGCCAGCAGCATAACTAGCGGGGACAATGGGCAGTTCTTC

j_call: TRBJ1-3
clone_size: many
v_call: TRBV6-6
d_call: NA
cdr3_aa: CASTYINYGNTIYF
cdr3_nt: TGTGCCAGTACATATATTAATTATGGAAACACCATATATTTT

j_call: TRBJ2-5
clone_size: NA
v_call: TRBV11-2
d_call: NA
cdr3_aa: CASSLRLDQDTQYF
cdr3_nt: TGTGCTAGTAGCTTACGCCTAGACCAAGATACCCAGTACTTC

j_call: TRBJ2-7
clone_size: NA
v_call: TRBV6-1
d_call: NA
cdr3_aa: CASSEQDGYIYEQYF
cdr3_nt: TGTGCCAGCAGTGAGCAAGATGGATACATCTACGAGCAGTACTTC

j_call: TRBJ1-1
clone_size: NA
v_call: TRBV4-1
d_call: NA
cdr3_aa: CASGQDGGKTETFF
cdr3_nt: TGCGCCAGCGGCCAAGATGGAGGGAAGACTGAAACTTTCTTT

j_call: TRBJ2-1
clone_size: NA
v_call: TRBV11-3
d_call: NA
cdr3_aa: CASSWGQGQSVDELFF
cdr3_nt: TGTGCTAGCAGCTGGGGGCAGGGCCAGAGCGTGGATGAGCTGTTCTTC

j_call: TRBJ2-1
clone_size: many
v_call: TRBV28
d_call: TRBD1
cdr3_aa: CASSAGTGMTYNEQFF
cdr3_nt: TGTGCCAGCAGTGCCGGGACAGGGATGACATACAATGAGCAGTTCTTC

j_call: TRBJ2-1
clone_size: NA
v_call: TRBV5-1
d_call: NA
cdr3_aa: CASGKGQPIGNEQFF
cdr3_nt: TGCGCTAGCGGCAAGGGACAGCCTATAGGCAATGAGCAGTTCTTC

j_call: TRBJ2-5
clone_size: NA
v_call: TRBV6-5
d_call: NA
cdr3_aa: CASSNSEGQAETQHF
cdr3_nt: TGTGCCAGCAGTAACAGCGAGGGTCAGGCGGAGACCCAGCACTTC

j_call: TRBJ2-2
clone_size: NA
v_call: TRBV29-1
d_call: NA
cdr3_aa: CSAKMGADFTGELFF
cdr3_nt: TGCAGCGCTAAAATGGGGGCGGATTTCACCGGGGAGCTGTTTTTT

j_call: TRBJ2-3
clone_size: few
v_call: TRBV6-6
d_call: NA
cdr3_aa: CASSYRGGTACSTDTQYF
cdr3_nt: TGTGCCAGCAGTTACAGGGGGGGAACCGCATGTAGCACAGATACGCAGTATTTT

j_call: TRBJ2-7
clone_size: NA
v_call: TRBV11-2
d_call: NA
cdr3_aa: CASSLQGMEDEQYF
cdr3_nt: TGTGCCAGCAGCTTACAAGGGATGGAGGACGAGCAGTACTTC

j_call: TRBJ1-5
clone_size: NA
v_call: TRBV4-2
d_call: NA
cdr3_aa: CASSQGTGIQPQHF
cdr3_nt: TGTGCAAGCAGCCAAGGTACAGGGATTCAGCCCCAGCATTTT

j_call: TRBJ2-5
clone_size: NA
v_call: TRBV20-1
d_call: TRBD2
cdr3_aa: CSVQRGSKETQYF
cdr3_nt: TGCAGTGTTCAGCGGGGGTCAAAAGAGACCCAGTACTTC

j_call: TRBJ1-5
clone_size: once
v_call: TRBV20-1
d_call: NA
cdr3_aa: CSVSAQRDIQPQHF
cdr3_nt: TGCAGTGTTAGCGCACAGCGCGACATTCAGCCCCAGCATTTT

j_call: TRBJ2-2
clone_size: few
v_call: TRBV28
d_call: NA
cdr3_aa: CASSSEPNTGELFF
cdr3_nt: TGTGCCAGCAGCTCAGAACCGAACACCGGGGAGCTGTTTTTT

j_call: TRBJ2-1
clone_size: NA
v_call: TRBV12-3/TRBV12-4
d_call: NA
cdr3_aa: CASSASISHRCYEQFF
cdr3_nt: TGTGCCAGCAGCGCTTCCATCTCCCACAGGTGCTATGAGCAGTTCTTC

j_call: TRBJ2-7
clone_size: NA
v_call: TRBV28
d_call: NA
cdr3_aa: CPSSHTYDQYF
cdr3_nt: TGTCCCAGCAGCCATACATACGATCAGTACTTC

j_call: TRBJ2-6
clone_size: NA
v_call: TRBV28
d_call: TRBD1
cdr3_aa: CASSPGGSGANVPTF
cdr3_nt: TGTGCCAGCAGCCCAGGGGGCTCTGGGGCCAACGTCCCGACTTTC

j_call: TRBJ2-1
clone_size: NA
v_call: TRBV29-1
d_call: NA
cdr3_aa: CSVGFGAYIEQFF
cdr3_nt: NA

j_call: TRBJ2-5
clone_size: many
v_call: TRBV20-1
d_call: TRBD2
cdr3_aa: CSATPGWGGQETQYF
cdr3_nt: TGCAGTGCCACTCCGGGGTGGGGGGGTCAAGAGACCCAGTACTTC

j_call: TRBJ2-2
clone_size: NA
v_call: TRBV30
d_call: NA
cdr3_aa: CAWSVSDAGELFF
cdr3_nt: TGTGCTTGGAGTGTCTCAGACGCCGGGGAGCTGTTTTTT

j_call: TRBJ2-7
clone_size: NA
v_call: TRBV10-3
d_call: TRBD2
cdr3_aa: CAISEGLAGGDERYF
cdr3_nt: TGTGCGATCAGTGAAGGACTAGCGGGAGGTGACGAGCGGTACTTC

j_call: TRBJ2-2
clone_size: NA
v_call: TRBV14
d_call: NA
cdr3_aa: CASNSAAEPGELFF
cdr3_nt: TGTGCCAGCAACTCCGCGGCCGAGCCCGGGGAGCTGTTTTTT